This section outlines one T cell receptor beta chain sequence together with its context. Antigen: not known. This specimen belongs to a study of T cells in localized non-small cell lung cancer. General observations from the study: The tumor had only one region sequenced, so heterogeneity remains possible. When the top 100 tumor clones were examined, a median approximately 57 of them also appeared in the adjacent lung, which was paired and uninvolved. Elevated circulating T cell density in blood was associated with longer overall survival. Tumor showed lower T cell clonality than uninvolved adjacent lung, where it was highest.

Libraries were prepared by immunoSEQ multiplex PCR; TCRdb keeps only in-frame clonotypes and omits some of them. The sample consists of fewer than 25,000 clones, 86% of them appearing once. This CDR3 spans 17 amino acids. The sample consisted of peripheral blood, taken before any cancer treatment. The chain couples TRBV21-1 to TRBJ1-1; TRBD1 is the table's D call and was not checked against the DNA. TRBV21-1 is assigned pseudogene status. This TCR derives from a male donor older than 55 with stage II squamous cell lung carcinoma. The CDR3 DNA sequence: TGTGCCAGCGACAATGGGGGACAGGGGCCCCTTCGGACTGAAGCTTTCTTT. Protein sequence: CASDNGGQGPLRTEAFF.